The entry that follows covers one TCR beta chain sequence. Trimming left V 5 bases short and J 4 bases short, with 20 bases between. Looked up from germline, CDR1 is WNHNN and CDR2 is SYGVQD (reference sequence). CDR3 size: 16 residues. This specimen belongs to a study of blood T cell repertoires in COVID-19. Study-level background: Sources were T cells, B-cell-depleted T cells, or PBMCs; the material itself was cDNA or gDNA.

Assay used: immunoSEQ multiplex PCR; TCRdb lists only in-frame clones, some missing. The data show approximately 280,000 clones, approximately 85% seen once. This receptor was taken from a man aged 50 to 59 with active or convalescent COVID-19. Sequenced sample: peripheral blood. The chain joins TRBV10-1 to TRBJ1-2; D gene uncertain. CDR3 residues: CASSQPRYDCIYGYTF. The CDR3 DNA sequence: TGCGCCAGCAGTCAACCCAGGTACGATTGCATCTATGGCTACACCTTC.